This T cell receptor beta chain was captured in a study of T-cell reconstitution after alpha-beta-depleted transplantation in children. Overall study results and limits: The study reportedly traced alpha-beta T cells about two months after transplant to several hundred expanded graft clones. T-cell counts and diversity were attributed mostly to newly produced T cells one year after transplant.

As for this clonotype: Its antigen is still unknown.

The ends were cut back, 1 base at V and 5 bases at J, with 12 bases in the middle. Germline lookup yields CDR1 SGHVS and CDR2 FNYEAQ. The CDR3 runs to 15 residues. Unique molecular identifiers were used in preparing the TCRbeta library. TCRdb fed the PCR reads into MiXCR, producing one record per CDR3 protein. The data contain 220,000 or so distinct CDR3 sequences, under 9.5% of them seen just once; the ten biggest clones take up 5% to 7%. Sample: PBMCs, mostly from graft donor cells, taken 180 days after TCRalphabeta/CD19-depleted stem cell transplant. The receptor comes from a male patient younger than 18 who had a stem cell transplant for acute lymphoblastic leukemia, so the T cells may come from the graft donor. This chain uses TRBV7-6 with TRBJ1-3; D uncertain. In DNA, the CDR3 is TGTGCCAGCAGCTTAGGTGGGATGCGAAGAAACACCATATATTTT. Protein product: CASSLGGMRRNTIYF.